This T cell receptor (beta chain) was recorded in a study of STAT5B mutations in CD4+ large granular lymphocyte leukemia. Study-wide results and limits: Patient CD4-sorted repertoires stayed more clonal than healthy ones after leukemic-clone removal.

Healthy controls were blood donor buffy coats. Concerning this clone: Its matching antigen is unknown.

Under the authors' procedure: Lowest detectable productive clonotype frequency was 2.59 x 10-5. The repertoire was sequenced with immunoSEQ multiplex PCR; TCRdb's copy has only in-frame clones and lacks some. D and trimming were read from the DNA, whereas the V and J calls and clone size are those reported in that table. The sample lists approximately 34,000 clones, roughly 72% seen once, with 2% in the top ten. The specimen sequenced was CD4+ T cells from blood buffy coats. The TCR sequence derives from a human donor in good health.

The CDR3, as DNA: TGTGCCAGCAGCCTGGGACAGGGGGTGTGGGAAAAACTGTTTTTT. The encoded protein is CASSLGQGVWEKLFF. This sequence joins TRBV7-2 and TRBJ1-4; 11 bases match TRBD1. This CDR3 comprises 15 residues. CDR1 and CDR2 from the germline V gene are SGHTA and FQGNSA. The junction had 7 bases not matched to a gene; V was cut back by 5 bases and J by 8 bases.